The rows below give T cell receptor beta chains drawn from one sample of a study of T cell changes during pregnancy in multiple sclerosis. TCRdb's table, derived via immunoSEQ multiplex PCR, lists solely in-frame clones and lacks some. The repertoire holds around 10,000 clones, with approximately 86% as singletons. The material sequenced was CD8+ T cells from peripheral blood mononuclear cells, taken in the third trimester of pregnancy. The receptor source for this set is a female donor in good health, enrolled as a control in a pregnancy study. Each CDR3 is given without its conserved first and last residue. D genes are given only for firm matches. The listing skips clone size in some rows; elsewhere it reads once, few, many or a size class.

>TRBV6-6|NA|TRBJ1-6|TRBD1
ASSYIQGENSPLH
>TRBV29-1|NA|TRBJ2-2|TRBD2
SVGTSGLTGELF
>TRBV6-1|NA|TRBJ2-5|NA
ASSELGGQGTQY
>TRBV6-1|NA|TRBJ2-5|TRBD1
ASSNPTGDVGTQY
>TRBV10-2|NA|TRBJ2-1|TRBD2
ASSASGGHNEQF
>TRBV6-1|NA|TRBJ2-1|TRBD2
ASSGLAGGNEQF
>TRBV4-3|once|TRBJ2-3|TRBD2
ASSATSGGIDTQY
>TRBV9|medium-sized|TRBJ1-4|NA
ASSTAPNEKLF
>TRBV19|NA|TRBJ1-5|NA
ASSNGQPQH
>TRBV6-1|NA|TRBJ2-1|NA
ATLPSSLRYNEQF
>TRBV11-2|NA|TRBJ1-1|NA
ASSWRDAEAF
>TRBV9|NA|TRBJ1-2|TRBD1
ASSDGTGHKNGYT
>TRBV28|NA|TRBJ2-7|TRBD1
ASSLGTGGYEQY